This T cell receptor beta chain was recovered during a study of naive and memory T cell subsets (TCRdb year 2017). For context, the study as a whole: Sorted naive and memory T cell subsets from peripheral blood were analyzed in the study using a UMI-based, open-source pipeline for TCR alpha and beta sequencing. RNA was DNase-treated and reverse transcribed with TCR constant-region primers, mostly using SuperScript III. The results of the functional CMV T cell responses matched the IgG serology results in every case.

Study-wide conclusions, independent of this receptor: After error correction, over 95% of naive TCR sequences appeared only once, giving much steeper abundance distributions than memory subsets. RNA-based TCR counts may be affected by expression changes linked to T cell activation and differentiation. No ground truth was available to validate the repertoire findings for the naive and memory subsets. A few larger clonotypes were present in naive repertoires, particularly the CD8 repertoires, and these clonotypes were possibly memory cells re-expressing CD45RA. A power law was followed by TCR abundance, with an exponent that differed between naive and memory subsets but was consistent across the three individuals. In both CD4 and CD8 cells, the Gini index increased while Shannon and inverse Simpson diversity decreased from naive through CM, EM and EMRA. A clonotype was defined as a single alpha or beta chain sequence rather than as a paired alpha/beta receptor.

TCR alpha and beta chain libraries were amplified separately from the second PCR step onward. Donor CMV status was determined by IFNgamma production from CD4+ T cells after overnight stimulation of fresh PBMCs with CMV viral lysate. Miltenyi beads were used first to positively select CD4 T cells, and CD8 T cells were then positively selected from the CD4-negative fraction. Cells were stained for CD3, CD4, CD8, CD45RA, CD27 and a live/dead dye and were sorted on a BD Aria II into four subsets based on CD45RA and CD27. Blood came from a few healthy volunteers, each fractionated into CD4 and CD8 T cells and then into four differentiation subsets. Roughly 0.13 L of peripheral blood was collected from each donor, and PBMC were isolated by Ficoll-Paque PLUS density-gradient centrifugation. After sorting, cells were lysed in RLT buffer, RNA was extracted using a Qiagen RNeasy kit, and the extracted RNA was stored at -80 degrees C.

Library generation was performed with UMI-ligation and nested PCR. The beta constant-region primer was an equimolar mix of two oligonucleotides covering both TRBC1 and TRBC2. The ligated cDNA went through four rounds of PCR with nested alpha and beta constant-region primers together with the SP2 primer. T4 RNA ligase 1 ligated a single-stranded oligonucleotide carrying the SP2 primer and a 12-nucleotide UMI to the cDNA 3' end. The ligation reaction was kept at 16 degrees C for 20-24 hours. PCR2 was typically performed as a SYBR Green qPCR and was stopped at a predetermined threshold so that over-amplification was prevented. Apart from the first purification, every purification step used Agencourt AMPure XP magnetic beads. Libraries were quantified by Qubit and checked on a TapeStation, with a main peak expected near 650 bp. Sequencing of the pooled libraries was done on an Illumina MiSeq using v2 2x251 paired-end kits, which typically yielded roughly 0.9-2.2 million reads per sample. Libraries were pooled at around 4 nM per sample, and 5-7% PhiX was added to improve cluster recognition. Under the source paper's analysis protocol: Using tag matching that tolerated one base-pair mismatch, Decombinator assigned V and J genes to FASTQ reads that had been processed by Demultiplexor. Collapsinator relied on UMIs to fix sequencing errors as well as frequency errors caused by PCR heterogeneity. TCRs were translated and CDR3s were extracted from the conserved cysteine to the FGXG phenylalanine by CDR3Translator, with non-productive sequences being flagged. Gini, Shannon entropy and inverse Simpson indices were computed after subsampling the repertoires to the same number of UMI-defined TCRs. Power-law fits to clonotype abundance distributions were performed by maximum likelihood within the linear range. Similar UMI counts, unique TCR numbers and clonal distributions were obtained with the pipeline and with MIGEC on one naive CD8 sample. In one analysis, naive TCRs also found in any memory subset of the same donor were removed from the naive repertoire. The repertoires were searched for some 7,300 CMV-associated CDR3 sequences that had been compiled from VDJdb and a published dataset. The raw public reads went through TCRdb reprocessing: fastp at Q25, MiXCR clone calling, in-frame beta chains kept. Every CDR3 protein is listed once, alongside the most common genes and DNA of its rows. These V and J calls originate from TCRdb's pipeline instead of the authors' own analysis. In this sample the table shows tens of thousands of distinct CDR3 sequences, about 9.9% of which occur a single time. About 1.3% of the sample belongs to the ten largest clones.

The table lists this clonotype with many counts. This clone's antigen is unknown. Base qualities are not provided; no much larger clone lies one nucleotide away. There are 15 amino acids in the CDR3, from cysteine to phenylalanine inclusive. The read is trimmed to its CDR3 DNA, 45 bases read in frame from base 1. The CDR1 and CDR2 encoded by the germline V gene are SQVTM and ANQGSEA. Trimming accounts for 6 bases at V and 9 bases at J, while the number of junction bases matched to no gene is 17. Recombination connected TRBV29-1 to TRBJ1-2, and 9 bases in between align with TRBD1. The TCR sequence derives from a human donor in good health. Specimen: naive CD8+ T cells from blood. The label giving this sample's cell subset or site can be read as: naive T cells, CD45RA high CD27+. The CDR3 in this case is CSVPPDQSQGASYTF. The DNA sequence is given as TGCAGCGTCCCCCCCGATCAATCACAGGGGGCCAGCTACACCTTC. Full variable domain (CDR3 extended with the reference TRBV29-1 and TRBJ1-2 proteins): SAVISQKPSRDICQRGTSLTIQCQVDSQVTMMFWYRQQPGQSLTLIATANQGSEATYESGFVIDKFPISRPNLTFSTLTVSNMSPEDSSIYLCSVPPDQSQGASYTFGSGTRLTVV.